This entry concerns a single T cell receptor (beta chain). This specimen belongs to a study of blood T cells in healthy people across ages. Germline lookup yields CDR1 LGHDT and CDR2 YNNKEL (reference sequence). The CDR3 sequence is 14 residues long. The J segment lost 7 bases and the V segment lost 3 bases, leaving 6 bases of the junction unmatched. Next came a second PCR, run for roughly 6 to 11 cycles, which used a sample-barcoded 5' primer along with a J-beta primer mix. Each CDR3 protein is one row after TCRdb ran MiXCR on the 5' RACE reads. Seen here are over 750,000 distinct CDR3 sequences, approximately 25% observed once, and the top ten hold under 10%. These data also featured in a second study, about T cells of mothers and their children.

The V gene is TRBV3-1, the J gene TRBJ1-2; TRBD1 matches at 9 bases. The sample consisted of blood. This receptor was taken from a boy younger than 18 in good health. CDR3 nucleotides: TGTGCCAGCAGCCACTTACAGGGGGCCATTGGCTACACCTTC. Its protein product is CASSHLQGAIGYTF.